This T cell receptor (beta chain) was profiled in a study of blood T cell repertoires in COVID-19. Looking at the study overall: Samples representing acute and convalescent COVID-19 were sourced from the United States, Italy and Spain. T cells, B-cell-depleted T cells, or PBMCs supplied cDNA or gDNA.

The length of the CDR3 is 15 residues. Trimming removed 9 bases from V and 4 bases from J; junction bases left unmatched: 12. Germline V gene lookup returns CDR1 LNHDA and CDR2 SQIVND (reference sequence). Original processing notes: Reference gene primers were amplified, and this amplification served to estimate nucleated cell counts. Generated by immunoSEQ multiplex PCR, the TCRdb table keeps only in-frame clones and is missing some. V, J and clone size are taken as reported in that table, and D and trimming were inferred from the DNA itself. This table has about 160,000 clones, about 80% appearing once.

The sample taken for sequencing was peripheral blood. The receptor comes from a man between 65 and 85 years old with acute or convalescent COVID-19. The genes are TRBV19 and TRBJ2-3; 8 nucleotides line up with TRBD1. Written as DNA, the CDR3 is TGTGCCAGCAGACGCGGACAGGGAAGGGCAGATACGCAGTATTTT. As protein: CASRRGQGRADTQYF.